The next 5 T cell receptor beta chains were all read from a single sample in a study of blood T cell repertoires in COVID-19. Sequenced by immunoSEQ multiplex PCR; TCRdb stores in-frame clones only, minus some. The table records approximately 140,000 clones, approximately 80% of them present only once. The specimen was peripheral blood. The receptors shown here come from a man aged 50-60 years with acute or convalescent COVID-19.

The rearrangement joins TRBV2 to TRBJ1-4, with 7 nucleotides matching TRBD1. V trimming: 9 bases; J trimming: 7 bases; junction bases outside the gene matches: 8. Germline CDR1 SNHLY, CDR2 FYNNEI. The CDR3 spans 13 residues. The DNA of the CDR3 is TGTGCCAGGAGAGACAGGGACGGTGAAAAACTGTTTTTT. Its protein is CARRDRDGEKLFF. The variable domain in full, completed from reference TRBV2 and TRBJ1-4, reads EPEVTQTPSHQVTQMGQEVILRCVPISNHLYFYWYRQILGQKVEFLVSFYNNEISEKSEIFDDQFSVERPDGSNFTLKIRSTKLEDSAMYFCARRDRDGEKLFFGSGTQLSVL.

CDR3 amino acids: CASSLDARGLGTEAFF. CDR3 sequence (DNA): TGCGCCAGCAGCTTGGATGCCAGGGGGCTCGGCACTGAAGCTTTCTTT. The chain is built from TRBV5-1 and TRBJ1-1, with TRBD1 matching over 8 bases. Germline V gene lookup returns CDR1 SGHRS and CDR2 YFSETQ. With 0 bases clipped from V and 4 bases from J, the junction kept 8 bases outside the gene matches. This CDR3 is built from 16 residues. The entire variable domain, with the rest obtained from reference TRBV5-1 and TRBJ1-1, is as follows: KAGVTQTPRYLIKTRGQQVTLSCSPISGHRSVSWYQQTPGQGLQFLFEYFSETQRNKGNFPGRFSGRQFSNSRSEMNVSTLELGDSALYLCASSLDARGLGTEAFFGQGTRLTVV.

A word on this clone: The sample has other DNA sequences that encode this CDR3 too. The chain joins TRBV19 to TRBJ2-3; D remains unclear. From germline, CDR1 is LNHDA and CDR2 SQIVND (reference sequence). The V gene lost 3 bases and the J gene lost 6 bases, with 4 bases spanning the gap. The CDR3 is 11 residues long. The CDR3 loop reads CASSISDTQYF. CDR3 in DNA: TGTGCCAGTAGTATCTCGGATACGCAGTATTTT. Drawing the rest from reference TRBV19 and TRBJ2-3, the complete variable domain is DGGITQSPKYLFRKEGQNVTLSCEQNLNHDAMYWYRQDPGQGLRLIYYSQIVNDFQKGDIAEGYSVSREKKESFPLTVTSAQKNPTAFYLCASSISDTQYFGPGTRLTVL.

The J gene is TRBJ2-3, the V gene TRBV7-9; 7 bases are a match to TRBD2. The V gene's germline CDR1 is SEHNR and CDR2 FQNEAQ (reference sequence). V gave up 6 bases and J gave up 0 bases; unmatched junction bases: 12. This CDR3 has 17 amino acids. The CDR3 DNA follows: TGTGCCAGCAGTGGCGGGGGAGGGAGTCGAAGCACAGATACGCAGTATTTT. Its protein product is CASSGGGGSRSTDTQYF.

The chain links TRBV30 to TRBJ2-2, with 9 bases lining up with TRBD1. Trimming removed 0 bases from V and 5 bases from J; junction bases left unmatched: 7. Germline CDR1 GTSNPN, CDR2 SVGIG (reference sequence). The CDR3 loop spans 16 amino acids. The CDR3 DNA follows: TGTGCCTGGAGTGTACCGAGGACAGGGGTTACCGGGGAGCTGTTTTTT. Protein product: CAWSVPRTGVTGELFF.